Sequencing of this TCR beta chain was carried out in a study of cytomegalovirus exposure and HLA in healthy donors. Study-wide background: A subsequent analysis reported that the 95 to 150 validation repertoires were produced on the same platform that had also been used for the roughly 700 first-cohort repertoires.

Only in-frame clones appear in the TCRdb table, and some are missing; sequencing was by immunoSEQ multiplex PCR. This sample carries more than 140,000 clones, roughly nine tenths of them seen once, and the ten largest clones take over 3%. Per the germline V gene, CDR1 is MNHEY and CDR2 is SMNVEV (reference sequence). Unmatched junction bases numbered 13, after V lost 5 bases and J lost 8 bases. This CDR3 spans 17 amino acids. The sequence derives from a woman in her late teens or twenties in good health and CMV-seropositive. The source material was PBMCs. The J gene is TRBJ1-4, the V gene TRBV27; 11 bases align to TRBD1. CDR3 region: CASSALTRDRGREKLFF. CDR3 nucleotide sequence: TGTGCCAGCAGTGCCCTTACTCGGGACAGGGGGAGAGAAAAACTGTTTTTT. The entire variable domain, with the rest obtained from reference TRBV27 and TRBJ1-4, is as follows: EAQVTQNPRYLITVTGKKLTVTCSQNMNHEYMSWYRQDPGLGLRQIYYSMNVEVTDKGDVPEGYKVSRKEKRNFPLILESPSPNQTSLYFCASSALTRDRGREKLFFGSGTQLSVL.